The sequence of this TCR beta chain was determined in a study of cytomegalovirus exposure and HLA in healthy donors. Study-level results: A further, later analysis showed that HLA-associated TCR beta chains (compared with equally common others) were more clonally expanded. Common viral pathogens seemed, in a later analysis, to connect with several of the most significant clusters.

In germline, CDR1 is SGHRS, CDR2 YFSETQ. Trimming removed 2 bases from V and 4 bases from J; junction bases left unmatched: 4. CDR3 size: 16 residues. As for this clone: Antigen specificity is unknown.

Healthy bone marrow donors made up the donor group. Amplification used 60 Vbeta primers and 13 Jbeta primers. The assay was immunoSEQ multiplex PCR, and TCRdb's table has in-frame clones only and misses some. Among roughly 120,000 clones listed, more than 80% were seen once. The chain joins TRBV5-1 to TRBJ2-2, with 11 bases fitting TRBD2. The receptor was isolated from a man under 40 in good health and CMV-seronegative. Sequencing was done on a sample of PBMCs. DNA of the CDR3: TGCGCCAGCAGCTTTAGCGGGAGGGATGTCACCGGGGAGCTGTTTTTT. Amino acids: CASSFSGRDVTGELFF. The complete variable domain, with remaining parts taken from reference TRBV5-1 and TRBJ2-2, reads KAGVTQTPRYLIKTRGQQVTLSCSPISGHRSVSWYQQTPGQGLQFLFEYFSETQRNKGNFPGRFSGRQFSNSRSEMNVSTLELGDSALYLCASSFSGRDVTGELFFGEGSRLTVL.